The 10 T cell receptor beta chains listed next were all sequenced from one sample in a study of vaccination and CD4 T cells after COVID-19. These receptors' targets are unknown. Regarding treatment: approximately 11-day PBMC culture with coronavirus spike peptide pools or control peptides (ViraFEST assay). Sequenced with the Oncomine TCR Beta short-read assay was DNA taken from cultured CD4+ T cells. TCRdb redid the calling of the PCR reads with MiXCR, one entry per CDR3 protein. The sample includes about 12,000 distinct CDR3 sequences, roughly half seen only once; the top ten take 33%. Source material: CD4+ T cells from blood, cultured in vitro. These TCRs come from a human donor who had recovered from COVID-19.

The CDR3 here is CASSWGQGSYGYTF. The CDR3 DNA follows: TGTGCCAGCAGTTGGGGACAGGGCTCCTATGGCTACACCTTC. The gene calls are TRBV12-3 or TRBV12-4 and TRBJ1-2, with TRBD1 matching over 9 bases. This CDR3 has 14 residues. V was clipped by 4 bases and J by 4 bases; unmatched bases: 4.

This chain joins TRBV27 and TRBJ1-5, with D possibly being TRBD1 (5 bases). The V and J ends lost 6 bases and 6 bases respectively, with 18 bases between them. There are 15 residues in the CDR3. CDR1 and CDR2 (germline): MNHEY, SMNVEV (reference sequence). In DNA, the CDR3 is TGTGCCAGCAGCACCGGGACCCCGGGAGGTCAGCCCCAGCATTTT. It specifies CASSTGTPGGQPQHF.

This rearrangement joins TRBV6-1 to TRBJ2-7; TRBD2 matches 9 bases. The CDR3 sequence is 17 residues long. Germline lookup yields CDR1 MNHNS and CDR2 SASEGT. The J segment lost 3 bases and the V segment lost 11 bases, leaving 20 bases of the junction unmatched. The CDR3 region has the DNA TGTGCCGGGACGCCAGACTTATTCACTAGCGGGTACTACGAGCAGTACTTC. Translation: CAGTPDLFTSGYYEQYF.

The rearrangement uses TRBV5-1 and TRBJ1-2; 11 bases map to TRBD1. Germline loops: CDR1 SGHRS, CDR2 YFSETQ. The V and J ends lost 0 bases and 2 bases, in that order; junction bases with no gene match: 0. This CDR3 is 15 amino acids long. CDR3 DNA: TGCGCCAGCAGCTTGGGGACAGGGGGCAACTATGGCTACACCTTC. This encodes CASSLGTGGNYGYTF.

This clonotype was seen a handful of times. The V gene is TRBV5-4, the J gene TRBJ2-3, with 10 bases that match TRBD1. The germline V gene has CDR1 SGHNT and CDR2 YYREEE (reference sequence). V shed 4 bases, J shed 4 bases, and the junction held 6 bases outside the gene matches. The CDR3 loop spans 15 amino acids. This chain's CDR3 is CASSPRDRGPDTQYF. CDR3 DNA sequence: TGTGCCAGCAGCCCCCGGGACAGGGGACCAGATACGCAGTATTTT.

This clonotype has just one count. The chain employs TRBV12-3 or TRBV12-4 and TRBJ1-1, with TRBD1 as a possible D gene (5 bases). V was clipped by 2 bases and J by 2 bases, with 9 bases between them. This CDR3 is built from 14 residues. CDR3 sequence reads: CASSLKGSNTEAFF. The DNA of the CDR3 is TGTGCCAGCAGTTTAAAGGGGAGTAACACTGAAGCTTTCTTT.

This clonotype showed up just a few times. J is TRBJ1-6 and V is TRBV19, with D unclear. Germline CDR1 is LNHDA and CDR2 is SQIVND (reference sequence). V gave up 10 bases and J gave up 6 bases, with 16 bases separating them. This CDR3 comprises 14 residues. CDR3 DNA: TGTGCCACCACGCAGCCGGGGTCTAATTCACCCCTCCACTTT. Its translation: CATTQPGSNSPLHF.

This clonotype was found a few times. The chain uses TRBV27 and TRBJ1-1; D perhaps matches TRBD1 (5 bases). This CDR3 spans 14 amino acids. The V and J ends lost 7 bases and 1 base respectively, with 13 bases between them. CDR1 and CDR2 from the germline V gene are MNHEY and SMNVEV (reference sequence). The CDR3 DNA reads as TGTGCCAGCAACGGCGGCAGGGCGAACACTGAAGCTTTCTTT. It is translated as CASNGGRANTEAFF.

This chain connects TRBV19 to TRBJ1-4; 8 positions agree with TRBD1. There are 14 residues in the CDR3. Germline V lookup: CDR1 LNHDA, CDR2 SQIVND (reference sequence). J was trimmed by 8 bases and V by 7 bases; bases with no gene match: 9. CDR3: CASTGQGAGEKLFF. For the CDR3, the DNA is TGTGCCAGTACCGGCCAGGGGGCCGGGGAAAAACTGTTTTTT.

This clonotype was seen a single time. The chain recombines TRBV19 with TRBJ1-1, with TRBD1 matching over 7 bases. The germline CDR1 and CDR2 sequences are LNHDA and SQIVND (reference sequence). This CDR3 contains 15 residues. V was pared by 3 bases and J by 6 bases, with 10 bases of the junction left unmatched. CDR3 region: CASSIREGARAEAFF. As DNA, the CDR3 is TGTGCCAGTAGTATTAGGGAGGGGGCGAGAGCTGAAGCTTTCTTT.